This T cell receptor beta chain was retrieved from a study of beta chain features in type 1 diabetes. Study-level findings and limits: The cDNA sequencing approach could over-represent high-TCR-expressing cells. Within patients, naive, central memory and Treg TCRB repertoires seemed more similar than within healthy donors.

The investigators reverse transcribed all of the isolated RNA, so they sequenced expressed TCRB transcripts. Profiling relied on immunoSEQ multiplex PCR, and the TCRdb table lists in-frame clones only, not all of them. The sample lists under 900,000 clones; 17% were seen once. About this clone itself: Its antigen is still unknown.

The V end lost 5 bases, the J end lost 5 bases, and 9 bases lay between the germline ends. Germline CDR1 SEHNR, CDR2 FQNEAQ (reference sequence). The length of the CDR3 is 12 residues. CD4+ naive, central memory, regulatory and stem cell-like memory cells were sorted via CD45RO/CCR7/CD25/CD127/CD95/CD27. In all sorted populations, purity surpassed 95%. The specimen sequenced was naive CD4+ T cells from blood. This receptor was identified in a woman aged 18-29 years in good health. The chain combines TRBV7-9 with TRBJ2-5; D remains ambiguous. In DNA form, the CDR3 reads TGTGCCAGCAGCACTTCAAGGGAGACCCAGTACTTC. Residues: CASSTSRETQYF.